This record concerns one T cell receptor (beta chain) sequence. This sample is drawn from a study of blood T cell repertoires in COVID-19. Study-wide context: Researchers got acute and convalescent COVID-19 samples from the United States, Italy and Spain. T cells, B-cell-depleted T cells, or PBMCs supplied cDNA or gDNA.

V lost 1 base and J 1 base, leaving 5 bases between the germline ends. The germline gives CDR1 SGHTA, CDR2 FQGNSA. The CDR3 has 14 residues. Per the authors' pipeline: Estimation of nucleated cell counts relied on the amplification of reference gene primers. Profiling relied on immunoSEQ multiplex PCR, and the TCRdb table lists in-frame clones only, not all of them. V, J and clone size were drawn from that table, and D and trimming were deduced from the DNA. The sample has about 310,000 clones, 70% to 90% seen once. The sequenced material came from PBMCs or T cells enriched from blood (not recorded which). This receptor was taken from a man aged 30 to 39 who had recovered from COVID-19. The chain uses TRBV7-2 and TRBJ1-3, with unresolved D. The CDR3 is CASSLGGSGNTIYF. CDR3 nucleotides: TGTGCCAGCAGCTTAGGAGGGTCTGGAAACACCATATATTTT.